The 10 T cell receptor beta chains given below trace back to one sample, sequenced in a study of response to subunit inactivated influenza vaccine. TCRdb independently ran MiXCR on the RT-PCR reads; one entry per CDR3 protein. Of 500,000 to 650,000 distinct CDR3 sequences in the sample, about 7.6% were seen once. The specimen comprised PBMCs from blood, sampled around 2 years after vaccination. The receptors here all came from a man aged 45 to 75 who received an inactivated influenza vaccine.

This clonotype was recorded a few times. The CDR3 DNA reads as TGCAGCGTTCAGACAGGGTTAAAGACCCAGTACTTC. As protein: CSVQTGLKTQYF. The chain uses TRBV29-1 and TRBJ2-5; TRBD1 aligns across 7 bases. CDR1 and CDR2 (germline): SQVTM, ANQGSEA. V shed 5 bases, J shed 6 bases, and the junction held 6 bases outside the gene matches. This CDR3 comprises 12 residues.

Many counts were recorded for this clonotype. J is TRBJ1-3 and V is TRBV11-1; D gene ambiguous. The CDR3 contains 15 residues. The germline V and J ends were trimmed by 5 bases and 0 bases, with 11 bases remaining between them. Germline V CDR1 and CDR2: SGHAT, FQDESV (reference sequence). The CDR3 region is CASSETADSGNTIYF. CDR3 nucleotides: TGTGCCAGCAGCGAAACAGCCGACTCTGGAAACACCATATATTTT.

This clonotype was observed a few times. The chain employs TRBV6-1 and TRBJ2-1; D gene unclear. Germline V CDR1 and CDR2: MNHNS, SASEGT. The CDR3 sequence is 13 residues long. V was trimmed by 0 bases and J by 4 bases, leaving 4 bases between them. CDR3 coding DNA: TGTGCCAGCAGTGAAGCATGGTACAATGAGCAGTTCTTC. Protein sequence: CASSEAWYNEQFF.

J is TRBJ1-1 and V is TRBV10-3; a possible D gene is TRBD1 (5 bases). Germline assignment: CDR1 ENHRY and CDR2 SYGVKD. The V end was cut by 1 base, the J end by 1 base, with 10 bases between. The CDR3 sequence is 15 residues long. For the CDR3, the DNA is TGTGCCATCAGTGAGTTATCTCAGGGGAACACTGAAGCTTTCTTT. Protein sequence: CAISELSQGNTEAFF.

This clonotype has only a few counts. The V call is TRBV6-2 or TRBV6-3, the J call TRBJ1-1; D gene uncertain. The CDR3 is made up of 11 amino acids. The ends were cut back, 6 bases at V and 5 bases at J, with 7 bases in the middle. Germline values: CDR1 MNHEY, CDR2 SVGEGT. The CDR3 DNA follows: TGTGCCAGCAGCTTTAGTACTGAAGCTTTCTTT. Protein product: CASSFSTEAFF.

This clonotype was detected many times. V gene TRBV6-2 or TRBV6-3 combines with J gene TRBJ1-5; D remains unclear. The V gene lost 5 bases and the J gene lost 2 bases, with 10 bases spanning the gap. Germline loops: CDR1 MNHEY, CDR2 SVGEGT. The CDR3 is made up of 14 amino acids. This CDR3 is CASSAPGRNQPQHF. DNA for the CDR3: TGTGCCAGCAGTGCTCCGGGCCGCAATCAGCCCCAGCATTTT.

This clonotype was seen a few times. V gene TRBV5-1 combines with J gene TRBJ2-1; D perhaps matches TRBD2 (7 bases). Germline V gives CDR1 SGHRS, CDR2 YFSETQ. V was trimmed by 0 bases and J by 6 bases, leaving 13 bases between them. CDR3 length: 15 residues. This CDR3 reads CASSLAGGLFNEQFF. In DNA form, the CDR3 reads TGCGCCAGCAGCTTGGCCGGGGGGCTTTTCAATGAGCAGTTCTTC.

The chain employs TRBV10-3 and TRBJ1-1; D gene unclear. The CDR3 runs to 14 residues. V was cut by 10 bases and J by 0 bases, with 15 bases left in between. Germline CDR1 and CDR2: ENHRY and SYGVKD. The CDR3 reads CATQAGSVNTEAFF. CDR3 nucleotide sequence: TGTGCCACCCAAGCGGGGTCGGTGAACACTGAAGCTTTCTTT.

This clonotype was counted a few times. The chain recombines TRBV27 with TRBJ2-2, with D unclear. V was shortened by 6 bases and J by 4 bases, with 21 bases between the two germline ends. The CDR3 totals 17 residues. Germline values: CDR1 MNHEY, CDR2 SMNVEV (reference sequence). In DNA, the CDR3 is TGTGCCAGCAGCCTTTTTTGGGCAGTCCGAAGCACCGGGGAGCTGTTTTTT. Amino acid sequence: CASSLFWAVRSTGELFF.

This clonotype was seen many times. The chain uses TRBV12-3 or TRBV12-4 and TRBJ2-5, with D possibly being TRBD1 (5 bases). The CDR3 contains 13 residues. V was pared by 6 bases and J by 7 bases, with 15 bases between. DNA of the CDR3: TGTGCCAGCAGAAGTCAGGGTCTGGGGACCCAGTACTTC. Residues: CASRSQGLGTQYF.